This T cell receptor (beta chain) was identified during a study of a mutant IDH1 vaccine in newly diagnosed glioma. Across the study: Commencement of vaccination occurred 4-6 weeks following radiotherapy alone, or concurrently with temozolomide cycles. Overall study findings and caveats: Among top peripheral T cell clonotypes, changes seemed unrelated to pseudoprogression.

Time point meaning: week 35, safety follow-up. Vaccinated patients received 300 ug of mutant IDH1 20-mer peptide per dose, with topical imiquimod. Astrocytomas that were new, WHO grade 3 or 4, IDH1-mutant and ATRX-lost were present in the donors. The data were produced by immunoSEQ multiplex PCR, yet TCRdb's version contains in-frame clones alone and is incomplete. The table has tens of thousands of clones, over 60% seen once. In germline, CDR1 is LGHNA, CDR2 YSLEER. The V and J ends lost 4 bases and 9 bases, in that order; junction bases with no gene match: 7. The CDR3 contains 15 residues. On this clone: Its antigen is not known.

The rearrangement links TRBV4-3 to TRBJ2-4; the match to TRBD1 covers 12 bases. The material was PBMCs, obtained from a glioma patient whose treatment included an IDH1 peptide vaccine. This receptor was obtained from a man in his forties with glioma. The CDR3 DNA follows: TGCGCCAGCAGCCGCCGGGACAGGGGGCGAAGCATTCAGTACTTC. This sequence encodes CASSRRDRGRSIQYF.